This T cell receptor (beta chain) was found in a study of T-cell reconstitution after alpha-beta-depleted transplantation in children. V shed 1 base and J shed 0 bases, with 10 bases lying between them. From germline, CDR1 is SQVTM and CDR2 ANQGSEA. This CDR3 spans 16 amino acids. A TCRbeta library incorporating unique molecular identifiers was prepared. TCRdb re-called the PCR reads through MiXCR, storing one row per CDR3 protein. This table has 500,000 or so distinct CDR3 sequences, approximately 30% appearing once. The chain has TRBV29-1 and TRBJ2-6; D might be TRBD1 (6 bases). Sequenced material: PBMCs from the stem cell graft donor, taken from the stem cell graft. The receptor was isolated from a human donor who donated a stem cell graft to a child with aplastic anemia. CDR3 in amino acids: CSVEAQGSSGANVLTF. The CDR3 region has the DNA TGCAGCGTTGAAGCACAGGGTAGCTCTGGGGCCAACGTCCTGACTTTC.